The 30 T cell receptor beta chains listed next were all sequenced from one sample in a study of T-cell memory formation after mild COVID-19 (dated by TCRdb to about 2021). The method was 5' RACE. Sequencing took place on an Illumina NovaSeq 6000. Using fastp at Q25 and MiXCR, TCRdb reprocessed the public reads and kept productive beta chains. Each entry is one CDR3 protein sequence, shown with its most common DNA and genes. Here the sample has hundreds of thousands of distinct CDR3 sequences; under 15% occur a single time. Under 25% of the sample is in the top ten clones. Sequencing input: PBMCs or a T cell subset sorted from them (not recorded which). The receptors derive from a man aged 18 to 29 who had mild COVID-19 (a few samples of this study predate the infection). The sample titles of this study are shuffled in the database, so cell type and time point are left out; the donor was told from shared clones.

This clonotype showed up many times. A single base separates this from a much larger clone, so it may be a read error. This chain connects TRBV5-1 to TRBJ2-1; 11 bases match TRBD2. Germline V CDR1 and CDR2: SGHRS, YFSETQ. V lost 0 bases and J lost 5; bases outside the gene matches: 1. The CDR3 extends over 15 amino acids. The CDR3, as DNA: TGCGCCAGCAGCTTGGTACTAGCGGGGGACAATGAGCAGTTCTTC. It is translated as CASSLVLAGDNEQFF.

This clonotype came up many times. V gene TRBV12-3 or TRBV12-4 combines with J gene TRBJ1-4; D remains ambiguous. The CDR3 consists of 13 residues. The ends were cut back, 1 base at V and 4 bases at J, with 4 bases in the middle. This chain's CDR3 is CASSLGLNEKLFF. For the CDR3, the DNA is TGTGCCAGCAGTTTAGGCCTTAATGAAAAACTGTTTTTT.

J is TRBJ2-5 and V is TRBV20-1; the match to TRBD2 covers 9 bases. The CDR3 extends over 15 amino acids. CDR1 and CDR2 (germline): DFQATT, SNEGSKA (reference sequence). The V gene end was trimmed by 4 bases and the J gene end by 3 bases; junction bases not matched to a gene: 9. For the CDR3, the DNA is TGCAGTGCTACCCGGGCGGGGGGGTCAAAAGAGACCCAGTACTTC. Encoded protein: CSATRAGGSKETQYF.

The chain couples TRBV6-5 to TRBJ1-2, with D possibly matching TRBD1 (6 bases). Trimming left V 7 bases short and J 4 bases short, with 19 bases between. This CDR3 is built from 15 residues. CDR1 and CDR2 from the germline V gene are MNHEY and SVGAGI. The CDR3, as DNA: TGTGCCAGCACGACACAGGGCAGGACCCTCTATGGCTACACCTTC. This translates into CASTTQGRTLYGYTF.

This clonotype has a handful of counts. The chain links TRBV28 to TRBJ2-5; D remains ambiguous. Trimming shortened V by 1 base and J by 1 base, and 10 bases separated the two germline ends. Germline CDR1 is MDHEN and CDR2 is SYDVKM. The CDR3 is 15 residues long. CDR3 amino acids: CASSLSLDTQETQYF. The CDR3, as DNA: TGTGCCAGCAGTTTATCCCTTGACACCCAAGAGACCCAGTACTTC.

In its sample, this clonotype was seen a few times. This sequence joins TRBV7-3 and TRBJ2-3; possibly TRBD1 or TRBD2 for D (5 bases each). Germline V gives CDR1 SGHTA, CDR2 FQGTGA. Trimming removed 3 bases from V and 6 bases from J, with 16 bases in between. This CDR3 has 15 residues. This CDR3 is CASSLGTGPEDTQYF. CDR3 coding DNA: TGTGCCAGCAGCTTGGGTACGGGACCGGAGGATACGCAGTATTTT.

The rearrangement links TRBV12-3 or TRBV12-4 to TRBJ2-2, with 10 bases matching TRBD2. CDR3 length: 17 amino acids. Trimming cost V 0 bases and J 6 bases; bases outside gene matches: 7. CDR3 region: CASSLALGTSVAGELFF. The CDR3 DNA reads TGTGCCAGCAGTTTAGCGCTAGGGACTAGCGTGGCCGGGGAGCTGTTTTTT.

The chain recombines TRBV7-8 with TRBJ1-5; the match to TRBD1 covers 7 bases. Germline loops: CDR1 SGHVS, CDR2 FQNEAQ. There are 16 residues in the CDR3. The ends lost 3 bases at V and 1 base at J; junction bases unmatched: 6. The CDR3 reads CASSFAGTASNQPQHF. In DNA form, the CDR3 reads TGTGCCAGCAGCTTCGCCGGGACAGCAAGCAATCAGCCCCAGCATTTT.

The chain links TRBV6-5 to TRBJ1-2; 8 nucleotides match TRBD1. CDR1 is MNHEY, CDR2 SVGAGI, per germline. The CDR3 extends over 14 amino acids. Trimming removed 6 bases from V and 4 bases from J; junction bases left unmatched: 7. DNA of the CDR3: TGTGCCAGCAGGCTAGGACAGGGTAGCTATGGCTACACCTTC. Its protein is CASRLGQGSYGYTF.

This clonotype came up a few times. The chain carries TRBV5-1 and TRBJ2-7; D tentatively reads TRBD1 or TRBD2 (5 bases each). CDR1 and CDR2 (germline): SGHRS, YFSETQ. Trimming left V 4 bases short and J 4 bases short, with 9 bases between. The CDR3 runs to 12 residues. CDR3 protein: CASSEGIYEQYF. CDR3 sequence (DNA): TGCGCCAGCAGCGAGGGGATATACGAGCAGTACTTC.

This clonotype was seen more than once but under ten times. The J gene is TRBJ1-4, the V gene TRBV5-1; TRBD1 is a possible D gene (5 bases). The CDR3 has 13 amino acids. V lost 4 bases to trimming and J lost 5 bases, with 9 bases between them. Germline V gives CDR1 SGHRS, CDR2 YFSETQ. CDR3 region: CASSRGRNEKLFF. The CDR3 DNA is TGCGCCAGCAGCCGGGGGAGAAATGAAAAACTGTTTTTT.

The chain combines TRBV7-8 with TRBJ2-2; D not certain. The CDR3 runs 15 residues. V shed 6 bases and J shed 3 bases, with 14 bases lying between them. The germline V gene encodes CDR1 SGHVS and CDR2 FQNEAQ. CDR3 coding DNA: TGTGCCAGCAGTTCCACCCGAGGATACACCGGGGAGCTGTTTTTT. Residues: CASSSTRGYTGELFF.

The chain has TRBV5-1 and TRBJ2-7, with D unclear. The CDR3 contains 15 residues. The V gene's germline CDR1 is SGHRS and CDR2 YFSETQ. V was pared by 0 bases and J by 6 bases, with 16 bases between. DNA for the CDR3: TGCGCCAGCAGCTTGGGTTTGGGTGACCTCGGCGAGCAGTACTTC. It translates to CASSLGLGDLGEQYF.

The V and J genes are TRBV4-1 and TRBJ2-4; D not resolved. Germline loops: CDR1 MGHRA, CDR2 YSYEKL. Between the trimmed V and J ends, which lost 2 bases and 1 base, there was a span of 12 bases. This CDR3 region has 16 residues. The CDR3 nucleotides are TGCGCCAGCAGCCAATCCCCCGGAGCCGCCAAAAACATTCAGTACTTC. Its translation is CASSQSPGAAKNIQYF.

The chain recombines TRBV11-2 with TRBJ2-5; TRBD1 or TRBD2 may be the D gene (6 bases each). V was pared by 3 bases and J by 4 bases, with 15 bases between. The CDR3 consists of 15 residues. Germline V CDR1 and CDR2: SGHAT, FQNNGV. CDR3 in amino acids: CASSFPFRGRETQYF. The CDR3 bases are TGTGCCAGCAGCTTTCCATTTCGGGGGCGAGAGACCCAGTACTTC. Combining the CDR3 with reference TRBV11-2 and TRBJ2-5 gives the whole variable domain EAGVAQSPRYKIIEKRQSVAFWCNPISGHATLYWYQQILGQGPKLLIQFQNNGVVDDSQLPKDRFSAERLKGVDSTLKIQPAKLEDSAVYLCASSFPFRGRETQYFGPGTRLLVL.

The rearrangement links TRBV3-1 to TRBJ2-5; no clear D. In germline, CDR1 is LGHDT, CDR2 YNNKEL (reference sequence). The length of the CDR3 is 14 residues. Between the trimmed V and J ends, which lost 4 bases and 1 base, there was a span of 10 bases. The CDR3 sequence: CASSPRGLQETQYF. CDR3 DNA sequence: TGTGCCAGCAGCCCCCGAGGTCTCCAAGAGACCCAGTACTTC.

This clonotype was picked up a small number of times. The chain uses TRBV20-1 and TRBJ1-5; possible D gene TRBD1, 5 bases. V was trimmed by 2 bases and J by 0 bases, leaving 8 bases between them. The germline V gene encodes CDR1 DFQATT and CDR2 SNEGSKA (reference sequence). There are 14 residues in the CDR3. CDR3 nucleotides: TGCAGTGCTAGATATGGGGGTAGCAATCAGCCCCAGCATTTT. Its translation: CSARYGGSNQPQHF.

The table lists this clonotype with a few counts. The chain joins TRBV10-3 to TRBJ2-1; 10 bases are a match to TRBD2. Germline V gene sequence: CDR1 ENHRY, CDR2 SYGVKD. This CDR3 has 16 residues. Trimming cost V 0 bases and J 7 bases; bases outside gene matches: 6. The CDR3 DNA sequence: TGTGCCATCAGTGAGTCGGGACTAGCGAGTTCGAATGAGCAGTTCTTC. As protein: CAISESGLASSNEQFF.

The rearrangement joins TRBV5-1 to TRBJ2-3; 9 bases fit TRBD2. CDR1 SGHRS and CDR2 YFSETQ come from the germline V gene. The CDR3 is 16 amino acids. V was pared by 4 bases and J by 0 bases, with 6 bases of the junction left unmatched. The DNA for the CDR3 is TGCGCCAGCAGCACCGAGCGGGGGGCTAGCACAGATACGCAGTATTTT. The encoded protein is CASSTERGASTDTQYF. The variable domain in full, completed from reference TRBV5-1 and TRBJ2-3, reads KAGVTQTPRYLIKTRGQQVTLSCSPISGHRSVSWYQQTPGQGLQFLFEYFSETQRNKGNFPGRFSGRQFSNSRSEMNVSTLELGDSALYLCASSTERGASTDTQYFGPGTRLTVL.

This clonotype was seen a few times. V gene TRBV20-1 combines with J gene TRBJ1-2; D is possibly TRBD1 (5 bases). The CDR3 runs to 14 residues. Germline V lookup: CDR1 DFQATT, CDR2 SNEGSKA (reference sequence). V shed 5 bases and J shed 2 bases, with 15 bases lying between them. CDR3 DNA sequence: TGCAGTGCTGGGGTTTTGGGGGGAAACTATGGCTACACCTTC. Translating it yields CSAGVLGGNYGYTF.

The count of this clonotype is one. A read error may produce the germline difference seen at one junction end. The chain combines TRBV7-9 with TRBJ2-3; 9 bases line up with TRBD2. From germline, CDR1 is SEHNR and CDR2 FQNEAQ (reference sequence). The CDR3 extends over 14 amino acids. The CDR3 loop reads CAGSAGGHTDTQYF. For the CDR3, the DNA is TGTGCCGGCAGCGCGGGGGGGCATACAGATACGCAGTATTTT.

CDR3 sequence reads: CASTSGNTEAFF. DNA for the CDR3: TGTGCCAGCACGTCCGGGAACACTGAAGCTTTCTTT. The chain is built from TRBV7-9 and TRBJ1-1; D unclear. CDR3 size: 12 residues. CDR1 SEHNR and CDR2 FQNEAQ come from the germline V gene (reference sequence). With 7 bases removed from V and 1 base from J, the gap between germline ends came to 7 bases.

The gene calls are TRBV12-3 or TRBV12-4 and TRBJ2-7, with 7 bases identical to TRBD1. V lost 3 bases and J lost 8; bases outside the gene matches: 19. CDR3 length: 17 amino acids. The CDR3 DNA reads TGTGCCAGCAGTTTCGTGACAGGGCGCTCAATTACTGGCCAGCAGTACTTC. As protein: CASSFVTGRSITGQQYF.

This clonotype was seen only a few times. The V gene is TRBV7-9, the J gene TRBJ1-5; 8 bases are a match to TRBD1. J gave up 2 bases and V 4 bases, and 13 bases lay outside the gene matches. This CDR3 has 18 residues. Germline values: CDR1 SEHNR, CDR2 FQNEAQ (reference sequence). In DNA, the CDR3 is TGTGCCAGCAGCTCCGGACAGGGAAGTTTAGGTGGCAATCAGCCCCAGCATTTT. It encodes CASSSGQGSLGGNQPQHF.

This clonotype was seen only a few times. The V and J genes are TRBV28 and TRBJ2-5; 9 bases agree with TRBD2. Germline-derived CDR1 and CDR2 are MDHEN and SYDVKM. The length of the CDR3 is 18 residues. With 3 bases clipped from V and 1 base from J, the junction kept 12 bases outside the gene matches. Here the CDR3 DNA reads TGTGCCAGCAGTTTGCTGCCTAGCGGGAATGGTCCCCAAGAGACCCAGTACTTC. Translated, it gives CASSLLPSGNGPQETQYF.

This clonotype was observed a few times. The rearrangement uses TRBV5-1 and TRBJ2-3; TRBD2 matches at 10 bases. The CDR3 is 17 amino acids. Trimming removed 4 bases from V and 5 bases from J; junction bases left unmatched: 13. Germline-derived CDR1 and CDR2 are SGHRS and YFSETQ. In DNA form, the CDR3 reads TGCGCCAGCAGCCCTCTGCTGAAGCGGGGGGGCGTAGATACGCAGTATTTT. It encodes CASSPLLKRGGVDTQYF. The complete variable domain, with remaining parts taken from reference TRBV5-1 and TRBJ2-3, reads KAGVTQTPRYLIKTRGQQVTLSCSPISGHRSVSWYQQTPGQGLQFLFEYFSETQRNKGNFPGRFSGRQFSNSRSEMNVSTLELGDSALYLCASSPLLKRGGVDTQYFGPGTRLTVL.

This clonotype was seen only a few times. This chain uses TRBV5-1 with TRBJ2-3; possibly TRBD1 for D (6 bases). Trimming pared 3 bases from V and 3 bases from J, leaving 14 bases between. The V gene's germline CDR1 is SGHRS and CDR2 YFSETQ. The CDR3 consists of 15 residues. The DNA for the CDR3 is TGCGCCAGCAGCTCGGGACAACCAACAACAGATACGCAGTATTTT. Amino acid sequence: CASSSGQPTTDTQYF.

V gene TRBV7-2 combines with J gene TRBJ2-5; D gene ambiguous. Germline CDR1 SGHTA, CDR2 FQGNSA. V was trimmed by 1 base and J by 0 bases, leaving 12 bases between them. The CDR3 length is 16 residues. The CDR3 is CASSLVVGLDQETQYF. CDR3 DNA sequence: TGTGCCAGCAGCTTAGTTGTTGGGTTGGACCAAGAGACCCAGTACTTC. Combining the CDR3 with reference TRBV7-2 and TRBJ2-5 gives the whole variable domain GAGVSQSPSNKVTEKGKDVELRCDPISGHTALYWYRQSLGQGLEFLIYFQGNSAPDKSGLPSDRFSAERTGGSVSTLTIQRTQQEDSAVYLCASSLVVGLDQETQYFGPGTRLLVL.

The chain joins TRBV5-1 to TRBJ2-1; D is unclear. CDR1 and CDR2 (germline): SGHRS, YFSETQ. This CDR3 is 15 amino acids long. Trimming removed 4 bases at V and 1 base at J, with 12 bases between. Here the CDR3 reads CASSPSGNSYNEQFF. The CDR3 DNA is TGCGCCAGCAGCCCTTCGGGTAATTCCTACAATGAGCAGTTCTTC. Drawing the rest from reference TRBV5-1 and TRBJ2-1, the complete variable domain is KAGVTQTPRYLIKTRGQQVTLSCSPISGHRSVSWYQQTPGQGLQFLFEYFSETQRNKGNFPGRFSGRQFSNSRSEMNVSTLELGDSALYLCASSPSGNSYNEQFFGPGTRLTVL.

In this sample, this clonotype turned up a few times. The chain couples TRBV5-1 to TRBJ2-3, with D possibly being TRBD2 (6 bases). V dropped 4 bases and J dropped 2 bases, with 14 bases sitting between them. The V gene's germline CDR1 is SGHRS and CDR2 YFSETQ. The CDR3 contains 15 residues. CDR3 sequence (DNA): TGCGCCAGCAGCCCCGGGACTGCGACCACAGATACGCAGTATTTT. It codes for CASSPGTATTDTQYF. Filled out from reference TRBV5-1 and TRBJ2-3, the complete variable domain reads KAGVTQTPRYLIKTRGQQVTLSCSPISGHRSVSWYQQTPGQGLQFLFEYFSETQRNKGNFPGRFSGRQFSNSRSEMNVSTLELGDSALYLCASSPGTATTDTQYFGPGTRLTVL.